The source of this T cell receptor beta chain is a study of blood T cells in healthy people across ages. The CDR3 runs 15 residues. CDR1 and CDR2 from the germline V gene are MGHDK and SYGVNS. Trimming cost V 0 bases and J 2 bases; bases outside gene matches: 2. This clonotype appeared many times. The antigen is unknown. General study results and limits: Long-lived donors carried more naive CD4+ cells and greater diversity than aged donors.

Each sample had at least 6.5 million PBMCs isolated. A second PCR, run for roughly 7 to 11 cycles, used a sample-barcoded 5' primer plus a J-beta primer mix. Sequencing recovered at least 3 million CDR3-containing paired-end reads from each sample. In TCRdb, the 5' RACE reads were re-called with MiXCR into one record per CDR3 protein. The data show more than 800,000 distinct CDR3 sequences, with 25% to 35% seen just once and 15% to 20% held by the top ten. The sequence derives from a woman at least 80 years old in good health. This chain joins TRBV25-1 and TRBJ2-5; TRBD1 aligns across 8 bases. Sequenced material: blood. The CDR3 sequence: CASSEYRGRQETQYF. The CDR3 DNA is TGTGCCAGCAGTGAATACAGGGGGCGTCAAGAGACCCAGTACTTC.